This TCR beta chain emerged from a study of early T cells in non-severe SARS-CoV-2 infection. For the study at large: The sequenced material was bulk RNA from unsorted whole blood, and its chains were unpaired.

Individual cDNA molecules each received unique molecular identifiers attached to them. TCRdb itself ran the 5' RACE reads through MiXCR, one entry per CDR3 protein. The repertoire holds roughly 28,000 distinct CDR3 sequences, with roughly 4.3% as singletons. The CDR3 is made up of 17 amino acids. Looked up from germline, CDR1 is SGHTA and CDR2 is FQGTGA. With V trimmed by 1 base and J by 8 bases, 12 bases remained unmatched. V and J are TRBV7-3 and TRBJ2-1, with 9 bases aligning to TRBD2. The receptor's source is an adult who was a healthcare worker with PCR-confirmed SARS-CoV-2 infection or an uninfected control (not recorded which). Sequencing used whole blood. This CDR3 is CASSLNPWGAGGDEQFF. CDR3 nucleotides: TGTGCCAGCAGCTTAAACCCCTGGGGAGCGGGAGGCGATGAGCAGTTCTTC.